These 8 T cell receptor beta chains originate from one sample sequenced in a study of blood T cell repertoires in COVID-19. Measured with immunoSEQ multiplex PCR; TCRdb has only the in-frame clones, and not every one. The table records over 150,000 clones, around nine tenths of them present only once. The sample consisted of peripheral blood. The receptors stem from a woman in her seventies with COVID-19, enrolled during active disease.

The chain uses TRBV18 and TRBJ2-1; D possibly corresponds to TRBD2 (5 bases). The CDR3 spans 15 residues. In germline, CDR1 is KGHSH, CDR2 LQKENI. V lost 0 bases, J lost 4 bases, and 10 bases lay in between. The CDR3 here is CASSPPETTYNEQFF. The CDR3 DNA sequence: TGTGCCAGCTCACCACCGGAGACTACATACAATGAGCAGTTCTTC.

This sequence joins TRBV29-1 and TRBJ2-7; the match to TRBD2 covers 10 bases. The CDR3 consists of 19 residues. The germline V gene has CDR1 SQVTM and CDR2 ANQGSEA. V lost 5 bases to trimming and J lost 4 bases; unmatched junction nucleotides: 23. In DNA form, the CDR3 reads TGCAGCGTTCAAGGCACAAGGACTAGCGGATCTGTTAGGCAGTACGAGCAGTACTTC. Translated: CSVQGTRTSGSVRQYEQYF.

The chain has TRBV12-5 and TRBJ1-3; 8 positions match TRBD1. Trimming took 4 bases from V and 7 from J; bases not matched to a gene: 9. The CDR3 loop spans 15 amino acids. Germline V gene sequence: CDR1 LGHNT, CDR2 FRNRAP. The CDR3 loop reads CASGSPQGGFNTIYF. The DNA of the CDR3 is TGTGCTAGTGGTTCCCCACAGGGGGGTTTTAACACCATATATTTT.

The chain employs TRBV6-2 or TRBV6-3 and TRBJ2-1; 11 bases line up with TRBD2. Per germline, CDR1 MNHEY and CDR2 SVGEGT. V was pared by 5 bases and J by 0 bases, with 12 bases of the junction left unmatched. This CDR3 comprises 19 residues. The CDR3 loop is CASSPGPGTSGYSYNEQFF. CDR3 bases: TGTGCCAGCAGTCCGGGACCCGGGACTAGCGGATACTCCTACAATGAGCAGTTCTTC.

This sequence joins TRBV29-1 and TRBJ2-1; TRBD1 aligns across 7 bases. This CDR3 contains 13 residues. The germline V gene encodes CDR1 SQVTM and CDR2 ANQGSEA. After removal of 8 bases from V and 4 bases from J, the junction contained 8 bases not matched to a gene. For the CDR3, the DNA is TGCAGCTTTAGCCCGGGACAGTACAATGAGCAGTTCTTC. This translates into CSFSPGQYNEQFF.

The chain is built from TRBV6-5 and TRBJ1-5; unclear D gene. The CDR3 has 13 residues. V was shortened by 7 bases and J by 7 bases, with 14 bases between the two germline ends. CDR1 and CDR2 from the germline V gene are MNHEY and SVGAGI. Here the CDR3 DNA reads TGTGCCAGCACCGCTTGGGAGTACCAGCCCCAGCATTTT. This gives the protein CASTAWEYQPQHF.

The genes are TRBV7-9 and TRBJ2-2; the match to TRBD1 covers 7 bases. Germline V gene sequence: CDR1 SEHNR, CDR2 FQNEAQ (reference sequence). V was pared by 2 bases and J by 5 bases, with 2 bases of the junction left unmatched. CDR3 length equals 14 residues. The chain's CDR3 is CASSLTGVTGELFF. CDR3 sequence (DNA): TGTGCCAGCAGCTTAACAGGGGTAACCGGGGAGCTGTTTTTT.

CDR3 protein: CASSSGLLTDTQYF. CDR3 bases: TGTGCCAGCAGCTCGGGACTTTTAACAGATACGCAGTATTTT. The chain combines TRBV5-6 with TRBJ2-3; possibly TRBD2 for D (6 bases). This CDR3 region has 14 residues. CDR1 is SGHDT, CDR2 YYEEEE, per germline. Trimming took off 3 bases at V and 3 bases at J, with 11 bases between the two ends. The variable domain in full, completed from reference TRBV5-6 and TRBJ2-3, reads DAGVTQSPTHLIKTRGQQVTLRCSPKSGHDTVSWYQQALGQGPQFIFQYYEEEERQRGNFPDRFSGHQFPNYSSELNVNALLLGDSALYLCASSSGLLTDTQYFGPGTRLTVL.